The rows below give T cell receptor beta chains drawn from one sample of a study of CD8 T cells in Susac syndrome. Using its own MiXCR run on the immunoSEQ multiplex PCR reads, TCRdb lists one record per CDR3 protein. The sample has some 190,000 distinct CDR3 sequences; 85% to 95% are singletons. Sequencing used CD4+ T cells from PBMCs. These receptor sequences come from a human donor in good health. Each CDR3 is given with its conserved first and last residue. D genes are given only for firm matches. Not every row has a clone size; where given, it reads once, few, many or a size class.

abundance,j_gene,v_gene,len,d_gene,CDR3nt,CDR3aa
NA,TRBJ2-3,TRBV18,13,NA,TGTGCCAGCTCACCCGCTGGGGCAGATACGCAGTATTTT,CASSPAGADTQYF
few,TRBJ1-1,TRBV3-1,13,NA,TGTGCCAGCAGCCAGCGAGGGGACACTGAAGCTTTCTTT,CASSQRGDTEAFF
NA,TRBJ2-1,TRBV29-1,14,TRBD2,TGCAGCGTTGCCTGGGGGGGGTGGAACAATGAGCAGTTCTTC,CSVAWGGWNNEQFF
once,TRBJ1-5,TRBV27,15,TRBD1,TGTGCCAGCAGCCAGACCCAGACAGGGGGACAGCCCCAGCATTTT,CASSQTQTGGQPQHF
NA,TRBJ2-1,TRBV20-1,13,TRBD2,TGCGGACAGGGACTAGCGGGGGGGAATGAGCAGTTCTTC,CGQGLAGGNEQFF
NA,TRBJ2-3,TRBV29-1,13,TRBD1,TGCAGCGTCGGGGACAGGAGCACAGATACGCAGTATTTT,CSVGDRSTDTQYF
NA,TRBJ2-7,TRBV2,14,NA,TGTGCCAGCACTAGCACTAGCTTTACCTACGAGCAGTACTTC,CASTSTSFTYEQYF
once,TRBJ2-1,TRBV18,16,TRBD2,TGTGCCAGCTCACCAATAGCCGGGACTAGGGGTAATGAGCAGTTCTTC,CASSPIAGTRGNEQFF
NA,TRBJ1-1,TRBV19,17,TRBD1,TGTGCCAGTAGTCCCCTAGGGAGGACAGGGCAGAACACTGAAGCTTTCTTT,CASSPLGRTGQNTEAFF
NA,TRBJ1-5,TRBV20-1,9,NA,TGCAGTGCTAATCAGCCCCAGCATTTT,CSANQPQHF
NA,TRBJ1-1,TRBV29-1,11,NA,TGCAGCGCCACCGGGCTCGATGGAGCTTTCTTT,CSATGLDGAFF
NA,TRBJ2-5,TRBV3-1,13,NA,TGTGCCTCAGATTCCGGGGTACAAGAGACCCAGTACTTC,CASDSGVQETQYF
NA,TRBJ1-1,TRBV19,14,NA,TGTGCCAGTAGTATAGCCAGGGGAAACACTGAAGCTTTCTTT,CASSIARGNTEAFF
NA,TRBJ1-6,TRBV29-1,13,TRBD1,TGCAGCGTTGAGACAGGGGGTGGTTCACCCCTCCACTTT,CSVETGGGSPLHF
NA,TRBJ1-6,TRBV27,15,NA,TGTGCCAGCAGTTTATCTGGGCGAAATAATTCACCCCTCCACTTT,CASSLSGRNNSPLHF
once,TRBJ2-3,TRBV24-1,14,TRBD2,TGTGCCACCAGTGATGCGGGGGTAGAAGATACGCAGTATTTT,CATSDAGVEDTQYF
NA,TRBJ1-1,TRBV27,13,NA,TGTGCCAGCAGGCCTTTAGAGGGCACTGAAGCTTTCTTT,CASRPLEGTEAFF
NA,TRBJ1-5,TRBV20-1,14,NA,TGCAGTGCTAGAGATCTAACGTCAGGGCAGCCCCAGCATTTT,CSARDLTSGQPQHF
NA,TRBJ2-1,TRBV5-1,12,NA,TGCGCCAGCAGCTTGGTGAACAATGAGCAGTTCTTC,CASSLVNNEQFF
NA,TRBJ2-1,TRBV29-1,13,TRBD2,TGCAGCGTTGCGACTAGCGGGAGCAATGAGCAGTTCTTC,CSVATSGSNEQFF
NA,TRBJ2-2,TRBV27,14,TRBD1,TGTGCCACAGGGGGCGCAGGGTACGCCGGGGAGCTGTTTTTT,CATGGAGYAGELFF
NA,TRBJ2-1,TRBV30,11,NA,TGTGCCTGGAGTACCGGACAGCTGCGGTTCTTC,CAWSTGQLRFF
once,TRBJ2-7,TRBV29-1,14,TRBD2,TGCAGCGTTGTTCCGCCGGGACTAGCGGTCGAGCAGTACTTC,CSVVPPGLAVEQYF
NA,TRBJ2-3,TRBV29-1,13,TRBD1,TGCAGCGCCACAGGGGTTAGCACAGATACGCAGTATTTT,CSATGVSTDTQYF